The clone carrying this TCR beta chain was found many times. As yet, its antigen is unknown. The CDR3 has 14 amino acids. After removal of 8 bases from V and 3 bases from J, the junction contained 5 bases not matched to a gene. Germline lookup yields CDR1 MNHNS and CDR2 SASEGT. This sample stems from a study of regulatory T cells in long-lasting Graves disease. Study summary: Antithyroid drug intake by newly diagnosed Graves' patients had lasted under 3 months. General observations from the study: TCR diversity was lower in persistent than newly diagnosed Graves' disease. Accuracy was possibly reduced by small sample size.

Time point of the sample: newly diagnosed GD, antithyroid drugs for less than 3 months. PBMC RNA served as the TCR library source. Construction of TCR beta libraries relied on iRepertoire HTBI primers and on Arm-PCR targeting CDR3 regions. As originally analysed: The study identified more than 55 TRBV and some 13 TRBJ segments across samples. In TCRdb, the multiplex PCR reads were re-called with MiXCR into one record per CDR3 protein. TCRdb, not the authors, supplied the V and J calls. Of some 320,000 distinct CDR3 sequences listed, 15% to 20% are singletons. Sequenced here: peripheral blood mononuclear cells (PBMCs), sampled at new diagnosis, from a patient treated with antithyroid drugs. This sequence originates from a female donor with Graves disease. The chain links TRBV6-1 to TRBJ1-4, with TRBD1 identical over 8 bases. CDR3 DNA: TGTGCCAGCCGAAACAGGGGGGCTAATGAAAAACTGTTTTTT. This encodes CASRNRGANEKLFF.